A single sample gave rise to the 21 T cell receptor beta chains below, sequenced in a study of blood T cell repertoires in COVID-19. Measured with immunoSEQ multiplex PCR; TCRdb has only the in-frame clones, and not every one. Seen here are just under 300,000 clones, 70% to 90% observed once, and the top ten hold about 1.2%. The sequenced sample was peripheral blood. The receptors shown here come from a man in his 70s with acute or convalescent COVID-19.

The rearrangement uses TRBV27 and TRBJ2-7, with no clear D. Germline V gene lookup returns CDR1 MNHEY and CDR2 SMNVEV (reference sequence). V was cut by 3 bases and J by 4 bases, with 7 bases left in between. The length of the CDR3 is 12 residues. Here the CDR3 reads CASSFLPYEQYF. Here the CDR3 DNA reads TGTGCCAGCAGTTTCCTTCCGTACGAGCAGTACTTC.

V usage is TRBV5-4 and J usage is TRBJ2-1, with TRBD2 matching over 12 bases. Germline assignment: CDR1 SGHNT and CDR2 YYREEE (reference sequence). This CDR3 comprises 16 residues. The V segment lost 0 bases and the J segment 2 bases; nucleotides outside the gene matches: 0. CDR3 loop: CASSLGLAGAYNEQFF. The CDR3 DNA reads TGTGCCAGCAGCTTGGGACTAGCGGGGGCCTACAATGAGCAGTTCTTC.

DNA for the CDR3: TGTGCCAGCAGTGCAGGGGCCGGGGGCTACACCTTC. Translation gives CASSAGAGGYTF. The chain employs TRBV28 and TRBJ1-2; D possibly corresponds to TRBD1 (6 bases). Between the trimmed V and J ends, which lost 5 bases and 8 bases, there was a span of 12 bases. The CDR3 totals 12 residues. Germline-derived CDR1 and CDR2 are MDHEN and SYDVKM.

The rearrangement joins TRBV6-5 to TRBJ2-2, with TRBD2 as a possible D gene (6 bases). CDR3 size: 15 residues. Germline loops: CDR1 MNHEY, CDR2 SVGAGI. V lost 1 base to trimming and J lost 5 bases, with 11 bases between them. CDR3 region: CASSYFGTPTGELFF. The CDR3 coding sequence is TGTGCCAGCAGTTACTTCGGGACTCCAACCGGGGAGCTGTTTTTT.

This clone was detected once. The rearrangement uses TRBV11-2 and TRBJ1-2; 7 nucleotides match TRBD1. The germline gives CDR1 SGHAT, CDR2 FQNNGV. CDR3 size: 14 residues. V was pared by 5 bases and J by 2 bases, with 5 bases of the junction left unmatched. The CDR3 sequence: CASSRQGFNYGYTF. CDR3 bases: TGTGCCAGCAGCCGACAGGGATTCAACTATGGCTACACCTTC.

The rearrangement joins TRBV3-1 (or the pseudogene TRBV3-2) to TRBJ2-2; 7 bases align to TRBD2. The J segment lost 5 bases and the V segment lost 6 bases, leaving 9 bases of the junction unmatched. The CDR3 consists of 15 residues. Germline CDR1 reads LGHDT; CDR2 reads YNNKEL (reference sequence). DNA of the CDR3: TGTGCCAGCAGACTAGGACTAGTTTATACCGGGGAGCTGTTTTTT. Residues: CASRLGLVYTGELFF.

This clone is a singleton in its sample. The rearrangement joins TRBV10-3 to TRBJ2-1; a possible D gene is TRBD1 (6 bases). Germline assignment: CDR1 ENHRY and CDR2 SYGVKD. The CDR3 runs 13 residues. The V and J ends lost 6 bases and 4 bases respectively, with 10 bases between them. CDR3 sequence: CAISADRYNEQFF. The CDR3 coding sequence is TGTGCCATCAGCGCTGACAGGTACAATGAGCAGTTCTTC.

The gene calls are TRBV7-8 and TRBJ2-1, with 12 positions matching TRBD2. CDR1 is SGHVS, CDR2 FQNEAQ, per germline. The ends lost 5 bases at V and 4 bases at J; junction bases unmatched: 9. CDR3 length: 17 amino acids. The CDR3 region has the DNA TGTGCCAGCAGCCTACGGACTAGCGGGGTTTTTTACAATGAGCAGTTCTTC. Translation: CASSLRTSGVFYNEQFF.

This clone came up once. The chain employs TRBV11-3 and TRBJ2-1; 9 positions agree with TRBD2. From germline, CDR1 is SGHNT and CDR2 YENEEA. The CDR3 runs 19 residues. V was pared by 6 bases and J by 2 bases, with 17 bases of the junction left unmatched. CDR3 loop: CASSHRGRALGGTYNEQFF. The DNA of the CDR3 is TGTGCCAGCAGTCACCGCGGGAGGGCCCTCGGAGGGACCTACAATGAGCAGTTCTTC.

CDR3 protein: CASSLQGARADTQYF. Written as DNA, the CDR3 is TGCGCCAGCAGCCTACAGGGGGCTAGGGCAGATACGCAGTATTTT. The chain couples TRBV4-1 to TRBJ2-3; TRBD1 matches 9 bases. The germline V gene has CDR1 MGHRA and CDR2 YSYEKL. The CDR3 totals 15 residues. With V trimmed by 4 bases and J by 4 bases, 6 bases remained unmatched.

The V gene is TRBV3-1 (or the pseudogene TRBV3-2), the J gene TRBJ2-2; tentative D call: TRBD1 (5 bases). From germline, CDR1 is LGHDT and CDR2 YNNKEL (reference sequence). The V end was cut by 3 bases, the J end by 7 bases, with 12 bases between. The CDR3 consists of 14 residues. The CDR3 DNA sequence: TGTGCCAGCAGCCACCCCGACAGAAACGGGGAGCTGTTTTTT. Residues: CASSHPDRNGELFF.

This rearrangement joins TRBV5-4 to TRBJ2-3, with 8 bases that match TRBD2. Germline V gene sequence: CDR1 SGHNT, CDR2 YYREEE (reference sequence). Trimming took 6 bases from V and 4 from J; bases not matched to a gene: 10. The CDR3 has 15 residues. The CDR3 region is CASTRGGAGADTQYF. CDR3 in DNA: TGTGCCAGCACCCGGGGGGGAGCGGGAGCAGATACGCAGTATTTT.

CDR3 sequence: CASLLADTQYF. CDR3 sequence (DNA): TGTGCCAGCCTCCTAGCAGATACGCAGTATTTT. The chain links TRBV6-6 to TRBJ2-3; the D is unclear. The V end was cut by 8 bases, the J end by 4 bases, with 7 bases between. CDR1 and CDR2 from the germline V gene are MNHNY and SVGAGI (reference sequence). The CDR3 totals 11 residues.

V is TRBV5-3 and J is TRBJ2-7, with TRBD1 matching 9 bases. TRBV5-3 is filed as an ORF, its function uncertain. Trimming cost V 5 bases and J 1 base; bases outside gene matches: 4. The CDR3 length is 14 residues. The CDR3 region has the DNA TGTGCCAGAAGGACTGACAGGGGGTCCTACGAGCAGTACTTC. Amino acids: CARRTDRGSYEQYF.

The chain couples TRBV7-2 to TRBJ1-2, with TRBD1 matching 9 bases. The V gene end was trimmed by 1 base and the J gene end by 5 bases; junction bases not matched to a gene: 14. The V gene's germline CDR1 is SGHTA and CDR2 FQGNSA. This CDR3 comprises 18 residues. The CDR3 DNA sequence: TGTGCCAGCAGCTTAGATAACAGGGGGCGATCCATCTTTTATGGCTACACCTTC. This codes for CASSLDNRGRSIFYGYTF.

This clone came up once. V and J are TRBV28 and TRBJ1-4; TRBD1 matches 10 bases. CDR1 is MDHEN, CDR2 SYDVKM, per germline. After removal of 4 bases from V and 8 bases from J, the junction contained 7 bases not matched to a gene. This CDR3 spans 15 amino acids. The CDR3 DNA reads TGTGCCAGCAGTTCCCCGACAGGGGGCAGGGAAAAACTGTTTTTT. Its protein product is CASSSPTGGREKLFF.

The chain carries TRBV4-3 and TRBJ1-4; D remains ambiguous. CDR1 is LGHNA and CDR2 is YSLEER in the germline V gene. The CDR3 contains 16 residues. The ends were cut back, 1 base at V and 0 bases at J, with 9 bases in the middle. CDR3 coding DNA: TGCGCCAGCAGCCAAGGATTAGCCGCAACTAATGAAAAACTGTTTTTT. It is translated as CASSQGLAATNEKLFF.

This clone was detected only once. V and J are TRBV4-3 and TRBJ2-3; 11 nucleotides line up with TRBD2. The CDR3 runs to 16 residues. J was trimmed by 6 bases and V by 0 bases; bases with no gene match: 5. Germline CDR1 and CDR2: LGHNA and YSLEER. The CDR3 reads CASSQDRASGRDTQYF. CDR3 in DNA: TGCGCCAGCAGCCAAGATAGGGCTAGCGGGAGGGATACGCAGTATTTT.

The rearrangement joins TRBV27 to TRBJ1-2; maybe TRBD1 (6 bases). Trimming shortened V by 6 bases and J by 5 bases, and 19 bases separated the two germline ends. There are 15 residues in the CDR3. Per the germline V gene, CDR1 is MNHEY and CDR2 is SMNVEV (reference sequence). The CDR3 protein is CASRLKGGLRYGYTF. The CDR3 nucleotides are TGTGCCAGCAGGTTGAAGGGGGGGCTCCGGTATGGCTACACCTTC.

This clone was picked up one time. This chain uses TRBV19 with TRBJ1-2; a possible D gene is TRBD1 (5 bases). The ends were cut back, 7 bases at V and 6 bases at J, with 15 bases in the middle. Germline CDR1 reads LNHDA; CDR2 reads SQIVND (reference sequence). This CDR3 is built from 13 residues. CDR3: CASTPDRFNGYTF. CDR3 bases: TGTGCCAGTACCCCTGACAGATTCAATGGCTACACCTTC.

The chain employs TRBV6-5 and TRBJ1-4; 7 bases are shared with TRBD1. J lost 4 bases, V lost 2 bases, and 4 bases had no gene match. The CDR3 contains 15 residues. From germline, CDR1 is MNHEY and CDR2 SVGAGI. CDR3: CASSYGGQLNEKLFF. DNA of the CDR3: TGTGCCAGCAGTTACGGGGGACAGCTTAATGAAAAACTGTTTTTT.